This T cell receptor beta chain was recorded in a study of T cells in Graves' hyperthyroidism and ophthalmopathy. About the study: At initial diagnosis, before any treatment had begun, peripheral blood was obtained. Overall study results and limits: Blood shared most expanded thyroid clonotypes above 0.001.

The definition of stable Graves' hyperthyroidism was no ophthalmopathy progression within 18 months. These patients, aged 18 to 65, had recently diagnosed hyperthyroidism lasting under 2 months. The ends lost 6 bases at V and 3 bases at J; junction bases unmatched: 5. The CDR3 extends over 14 amino acids. Germline lookup yields CDR1 SNHLY and CDR2 FYNNEI. Many counts were recorded for this clonotype. What it binds is not known. What was amplified from RNA transcripts were TCR beta CDR3 regions. RT-PCR in the first round (using the HTBI primer set) targeted the TCR CDR3. TCRdb ran MiXCR on the multiplex PCR reads and lists one entry per CDR3 protein. The data hold 600,000 or so distinct CDR3 sequences, with around 15% observed a single time.

Specimen: blood. This chain connects TRBV2 to TRBJ2-5; 9 bases match TRBD1. This clonotype was sampled from a woman aged 30 to 39 with Graves' hyperthyroidism. CDR3 loop: CASSQDRGKETQYF. The CDR3 DNA is TGTGCCAGCAGCCAGGACAGGGGAAAAGAGACCCAGTACTTC.